This TCR beta chain was profiled in a study of T cells in Graves' hyperthyroidism and ophthalmopathy. Study results and limitations: Also found in blood were most expanded thyroid clonotypes above 0.001.

Duration under 3 months, a NOSPECS grade of at least 4, and a Clinical Activity Score of at least 3 characterized the ophthalmopathy patients. Reasons for excluding patients were uncontrolled infection, other autoimmune disease, pregnancy or lactation. RNA transcripts were the template for amplifying TCR beta CDR3 regions. TCR CDR3 underwent first-round RT-PCR with the HTBI primer set. TCRdb processed the multiplex PCR reads anew with MiXCR; each CDR3 protein has one entry. The sample contains hundreds of thousands of distinct CDR3 sequences, 13% to 15% of which appear only once. A note on this clonotype: Antigen unknown.

Germline V gives CDR1 LNHDA, CDR2 SQIVND (reference sequence). V was pared by 0 bases and J by 10 bases, with 10 bases between. The CDR3 is 13 amino acids. What was sequenced was blood. The chain recombines TRBV19 with TRBJ2-1; no clear D gene. This TCR derives from a woman aged 45-65 years with Graves' ophthalmopathy. The CDR3: CASSIDFREEQFF. The CDR3 DNA reads as TGTGCCAGTAGTATAGATTTTCGAGAAGAGCAGTTCTTC.